Following are 21 T cell receptor beta chains from one sample sequenced in a study of CD8+ T cells in alopecia areata (dated by TCRdb to 2016 to 2018). Explained via the paper, the time point label denotes: baseline before oral tofacitinib. Receptor libraries were prepared by the immunoSEQ multiplex PCR assay. For TCR sequencing, RNA was extracted from every sample and reverse transcribed into cDNA to serve as template. This immuneACCESS table, as held by TCRdb, lists in-frame sequences with V and J called but not all clones. Of the missing ones, under half trace to an unresolved V gene in checked studies; the others have no known cause. This sample is represented by 150,000 to 200,000 clones; 59% of them were singletons. The leading ten clones occupy about 15% of the sample. Sample: CD4+ T cells sorted from blood, taken at week 0. The receptors stem from a human donor with alopecia areata.

The rearrangement uses TRBV29-1 and TRBJ1-2; D is undetermined. Between the trimmed V and J ends, which lost 4 bases and 1 base, there was a span of 13 bases. The CDR3 is 14 residues long. Germline assignment: CDR1 SQVTM and CDR2 ANQGSEA. The CDR3 sequence is CSVALFAINYGYTF. CDR3 nucleotides: TGCAGCGTTGCCCTTTTTGCTATTAACTATGGCTACACCTTC.

The J gene is TRBJ1-2, the V gene TRBV29-1; 8 nucleotides line up with TRBD1. V lost 7 bases, J lost 8 bases, and 9 bases stayed unmatched. CDR1 is SQVTM, CDR2 ANQGSEA, per germline. This CDR3 contains 12 residues. CDR3 sequence: CSGRAGQEGYTF. CDR3 DNA sequence: TGCAGCGGGCGAGCGGGACAGGAGGGCTACACCTTC. Variable domain in full (rest from reference TRBV29-1 and TRBJ1-2): SAVISQKPSRDICQRGTSLTIQCQVDSQVTMMFWYRQQPGQSLTLIATANQGSEATYESGFVIDKFPISRPNLTFSTLTVSNMSPEDSSIYLCSGRAGQEGYTFGSGTRLTVV.

The V call is TRBV5-1, the J call TRBJ2-3; 7 positions match TRBD2. The V gene's germline CDR1 is SGHRS and CDR2 YFSETQ. This CDR3 is built from 16 residues. V was pared by 2 bases and J by 4 bases, with 10 bases of the junction left unmatched. The DNA of the CDR3 is TGCGCCAGCAGCTTTAATCCAGCGGGGCCCGCAGATACGCAGTATTTT. Protein: CASSFNPAGPADTQYF.

This sequence joins TRBV14 and TRBJ1-5; 7 nucleotides line up with TRBD1. The CDR3 is 17 amino acids. Losses at the gene ends were 0 bases for V and 0 bases for J; bases not matched to a gene: 5. The germline CDR1 and CDR2 sequences are SGHDN and FVKESK. The CDR3 spells CASSQDRDSFSNQPQHF. CDR3 DNA: TGTGCCAGCAGCCAAGATCGGGACAGCTTTAGCAATCAGCCCCAGCATTTT.

The chain is built from TRBV5-1 and TRBJ1-1; 9 nucleotides match TRBD1. Germline loops: CDR1 SGHRS, CDR2 YFSETQ. This CDR3 region has 15 residues. The V and J ends lost 4 bases and 3 bases, in that order; junction bases with no gene match: 7. CDR3 in DNA: TGCGCCAGCAGCACGGGACAGGGCCCTTACACTGAAGCTTTCTTT. Translation gives CASSTGQGPYTEAFF.

A single count supports this clone. The DNA of the CDR3 is TGCAGTGCTGGGATGAACACTGAAGCTTTCTTT. It codes for CSAGMNTEAFF. The V call is TRBV20-1, the J call TRBJ1-1; D is uncertain. Germline V CDR1 and CDR2: DFQATT, SNEGSKA (reference sequence). Trimming took off 5 bases at V and 0 bases at J, with 4 bases between the two ends. The CDR3 contains 11 residues.

The CDR3 loop is CAWIPRLGAKNIQYF. For the CDR3, the DNA is TGTGCCTGGATACCCCGTTTAGGAGCCAAAAACATTCAGTACTTC. J is TRBJ2-4 and V is TRBV30, with unresolved D. The V end was cut by 4 bases, the J end by 0 bases, with 13 bases between. CDR1 and CDR2 from the germline V gene are GTSNPN and SVGIG (reference sequence). CDR3 length equals 15 residues.

V usage is TRBV6-6 and J usage is TRBJ1-2; D is unclear. Germline loops: CDR1 MNHNY, CDR2 SVGAGI (reference sequence). V lost 10 bases and J 1 base, leaving 7 bases between the germline ends. This CDR3 is built from 11 residues. CDR3 in amino acids: CATSVNYGYTF. DNA of the CDR3: TGTGCCACCTCAGTTAACTATGGCTACACCTTC.

This clone has a handful of counts. This sequence joins TRBV2 and TRBJ1-1, with no clear D. Germline CDR1 SNHLY, CDR2 FYNNEI. The CDR3 runs 15 residues. Between the trimmed V and J ends, which lost 6 bases and 0 bases, there was a span of 14 bases. The CDR3 region is CASSPGVSLNTEAFF. The CDR3 nucleotides read TGTGCCAGCAGCCCCGGGGTGAGCTTGAACACTGAAGCTTTCTTT.

This rearrangement joins TRBV30 to TRBJ1-1; D uncertain. From germline, CDR1 is GTSNPN and CDR2 SVGIG (reference sequence). Between the trimmed V and J ends, which lost 7 bases and 4 bases, there was a span of 10 bases. The CDR3 runs 11 residues. The CDR3 protein is CASVRSTEAFF. The CDR3 nucleotides are TGTGCCTCGGTAAGGAGCACTGAAGCTTTCTTT.

As for this clone: The sample has other DNA sequences that encode this CDR3 too. The V and J genes are TRBV29-1 and TRBJ1-1; no clear D gene. This CDR3 has 13 amino acids. Deletions cut 3 bases from V and 0 bases from J, with 8 bases between. Germline CDR1 and CDR2: SQVTM and ANQGSEA. The CDR3: CSVERRMNTEAFF. In DNA form, the CDR3 reads TGCAGCGTTGAGAGACGCATGAACACTGAAGCTTTCTTT.

This sequence joins TRBV7-2 and TRBJ1-5, with D perhaps matching TRBD1 (6 bases). The germline CDR1 and CDR2 sequences are SGHTA and FQGNSA. V was clipped by 4 bases and J by 7 bases, with 14 bases between them. CDR3 length: 14 amino acids. CDR3 coding DNA: TGTGCCAGCAGCTACAGGGTACTCGGCCAGCCCCAGCATTTT. Translated, it gives CASSYRVLGQPQHF.

As concerns this clone: Other nucleotide sequences from this sample produce the same CDR3. The chain employs TRBV9 and TRBJ1-1; the D is unclear. The germline CDR1 and CDR2 sequences are SGDLS and YYNGEE. The CDR3 has 11 residues. V was cut by 5 bases and J by 3 bases, with 5 bases left in between. This chain's CDR3 is CASSLDTEAFF. The DNA of the CDR3 is TGTGCCAGCAGTCTAGACACTGAAGCTTTCTTT.

This clone was seen more than once but under ten times. The chain employs TRBV7-2 and TRBJ2-7; 7 bases fit TRBD1. Germline V gene data show CDR1 as SGHTA and CDR2 as FQGNSA. This CDR3 has 13 amino acids. Unmatched junction bases numbered 1, after V lost 3 bases and J lost 2 bases. The CDR3: CASSFQGAYEQYF. CDR3 DNA: TGTGCCAGCAGCTTCCAGGGGGCCTACGAGCAGTACTTC.

The chain's CDR3 is CASSLDFGAYNEQFF. CDR3 DNA sequence: TGTGCCAGCAGCTTAGATTTTGGAGCCTACAATGAGCAGTTCTTC. The chain is built from TRBV7-8 and TRBJ2-1; D not resolved. CDR3 length: 15 amino acids. Trimming took 1 base from V and 2 from J, leaving 9 bases between them. Germline V gene lookup returns CDR1 SGHVS and CDR2 FQNEAQ.

V and J are TRBV29-1 and TRBJ2-4; 8 positions match TRBD1. This CDR3 spans 12 amino acids. Germline CDR1 is SQVTM and CDR2 is ANQGSEA. J was trimmed by 8 bases and V by 6 bases; bases with no gene match: 6. Here the CDR3 reads CSVAIQGDIQYF. The CDR3 DNA is TGCAGCGTAGCTATACAGGGGGACATTCAGTACTTC. Complete variable domain (other parts from reference TRBV29-1 and TRBJ2-4): SAVISQKPSRDICQRGTSLTIQCQVDSQVTMMFWYRQQPGQSLTLIATANQGSEATYESGFVIDKFPISRPNLTFSTLTVSNMSPEDSSIYLCSVAIQGDIQYFGAGTRLSVL.

The chain combines TRBV7-2 with TRBJ1-6; no reliable D call. V was clipped by 5 bases and J by 8 bases, with 13 bases between them. Germline values: CDR1 SGHTA, CDR2 FQGNSA. This CDR3 has 14 amino acids. CDR3 sequence: CASSQTPGDSPLHF. CDR3 in DNA: TGTGCCAGCAGCCAGACCCCGGGTGATTCACCCCTCCACTTT.

This CDR3 reads CASSSGIEPNQPQHF. DNA of the CDR3: TGCGCCAGCAGCTCGGGCATAGAACCCAATCAGCCCCAGCATTTT. J is TRBJ1-5 and V is TRBV5-1; D remains unclear. Trimming shortened V by 3 bases and J by 3 bases, and 13 bases separated the two germline ends. Germline loops: CDR1 SGHRS, CDR2 YFSETQ. The CDR3 contains 15 residues.

The rearrangement joins TRBV2 to TRBJ2-7; TRBD1 matches at 11 bases. CDR1 SNHLY and CDR2 FYNNEI come from the germline V gene. V lost 6 bases to trimming and J lost 0 bases; unmatched junction nucleotides: 4. CDR3 length equals 15 residues. The CDR3 DNA is TGTGCCAGCAGCTATGGGACAGGGGGCTCCTACGAGCAGTACTTC. It translates to CASSYGTGGSYEQYF.

CDR3 DNA sequence: TGCAGCGTTGAAGTAAGACTAGCCAAAAACATTCAGTACTTC. Translating gives CSVEVRLAKNIQYF. The chain employs TRBV29-1 and TRBJ2-4; no definite D call. Trimming cost V 1 base and J 0 bases, with 7 bases left between them. The CDR3 is 14 residues long. CDR1 is SQVTM and CDR2 is ANQGSEA in the germline V gene.

This chain connects TRBV30 to TRBJ2-5; TRBD2 matches 8 bases. The germline V gene has CDR1 GTSNPN and CDR2 SVGIG (reference sequence). The CDR3 extends over 13 amino acids. V was clipped by 5 bases and J by 4 bases; unmatched bases: 6. The CDR3 nucleotides are TGTGCCTGGTCCTTGGGACTAGGAGAGACCCAGTACTTC. This gives the protein CAWSLGLGETQYF. The whole variable domain, filled in from reference TRBV30 and TRBJ2-5, reads SQTIHQWPATLVQPVGSPLSLECTVEGTSNPNLYWYRQAAGRGLQLLFYSVGIGQISSEVPQNLSASRPQDRQFILSSKKLLLSDSGFYLCAWSLGLGETQYFGPGTRLLVL.